This entry is about one T cell receptor (beta chain). Its target is unknown. This entry is derived from a study of CD4 T cells in relation to SARS-CoV-2 and coronaviruses. Unexposed donor CD4+ T cells date from about 2011-2019, before the COVID-19 pandemic. After roughly ten days of culture, CD4+ T cells were isolated. The CDR3 sequence is 13 residues long. The germline gives CDR1 LGHDT, CDR2 YNNKEL (reference sequence). Trimming took off 2 bases at V and 6 bases at J, with 10 bases between the two ends. The table came from immunoSEQ multiplex PCR; TCRdb's copy has only in-frame clones and leaves some out. This table has more than 20,000 clones, roughly 76% appearing once.

The chain carries TRBV3-1 (or the pseudogene TRBV3-2) and TRBJ1-2, with TRBD1 as a possible D gene (6 bases). This sequence originates from a human donor in good health. The source material was CD4+ T cells from PBMCs, cultured in vitro. This CDR3 reads CASSQNRDDGYTF. As DNA, the CDR3 is TGTGCCAGCAGCCAAAACAGGGATGATGGCTACACCTTC.